This is a list of T cell receptor beta chains from one sample in a study of T-cell reconstitution after alpha-beta-depleted transplantation in children. TCRdb reprocessed the PCR reads via MiXCR and lists one record per CDR3 protein. The data contain about 470,000 distinct CDR3 sequences, 43% of them singletons. The sample was PBMCs, taken before TCRalphabeta/CD19-depleted stem cell transplant. The receptor set was obtained from a girl aged 2 to 9 with aplastic anemia, due to receive a stem cell transplant. Both conserved end residues are part of each CDR3. A D gene is named only where the DNA matches it firmly. Where a row states a size, it is once, few, many or the class of an expanded clone; other rows omit it.

d_gene,j_gene,abundance,v_gene,CDR3aa,CDR3nt
TRBD2,TRBJ2-6,NA,TRBV20-1,CSATRAGESSGANVLTF,TGCAGTGCCACCAGAGCGGGGGAGAGCTCTGGGGCCAACGTCCTGACTTTC
TRBD2,TRBJ2-5,NA,TRBV7-3,CASSLSLAGGLYQETQYF,TGTGCCAGCAGCTTATCCCTAGCGGGGGGGTTATACCAAGAGACCCAGTACTTC
TRBD2,TRBJ2-5,many,TRBV20-1,CSARDPASGPPLETQYF,TGCAGTGCTAGAGATCCGGCTAGCGGACCACCCCTAGAGACCCAGTACTTC
TRBD1,TRBJ1-3,NA,TRBV6-1,CASRRTGTGFGNTIYF,TGTGCCAGCAGGCGGACCGGGACAGGGTTTGGAAACACCATATATTTT
NA,TRBJ2-1,NA,TRBV9,CASSVVGMGYNEQFF,TGTGCCAGCAGCGTAGTAGGGATGGGTTACAATGAGCAGTTCTTC
NA,TRBJ2-2,NA,TRBV20-1,CSARVAGYNTGELFF,TGCAGTGCTAGAGTTGCGGGGTATAACACCGGGGAGCTGTTTTTT
TRBD2,TRBJ2-3,NA,TRBV27,CASSLTRAGETDTQYF,TGTGCCAGCAGTTTAACCCGAGCGGGAGAGACAGATACGCAGTATTTT
NA,TRBJ2-3,NA,TRBV7-2,CASSPEGGGADTQYF,TGTGCCAGCAGCCCAGAAGGCGGAGGGGCAGATACGCAGTATTTT
TRBD1,TRBJ2-7,once,TRBV7-9,CASSKVLGQGYEQYF,TGTGCCAGCAGCAAAGTCCTGGGACAGGGCTACGAGCAGTACTTC
TRBD1,TRBJ2-5,NA,TRBV28,CASLGTGQETQYF,TGTGCCAGCCTGGGGACAGGCCAAGAGACCCAGTACTTC
NA,TRBJ2-1,NA,TRBV5-1,CASSKNNNEQFF,TGCGCCAGCAGCAAAAACAACAATGAGCAGTTCTTC
TRBD1,TRBJ2-7,few,TRBV4-2,CASSLQGDSYEQYF,TGTGCCAGCAGCCTACAGGGGGACTCCTACGAGCAGTACTTC
NA,TRBJ2-1,NA,TRBV28,CASKEHVYNEQFF,TGTGCCAGCAAGGAACATGTCTACAATGAGCAGTTCTTC
NA,TRBJ1-2,many,TRBV27,CASSSSDPGGYTF,TGTGCCAGCAGTTCCTCGGACCCGGGAGGCTACACCTTC
NA,TRBJ2-3,many,TRBV20-1,CSASNPATDTQYF,TGCAGTGCTTCCAACCCAGCCACAGATACGCAGTATTTT
TRBD1,TRBJ2-3,NA,TRBV20-1,CSARRQGRSTDTQYF,TGCAGTGCTAGACGACAGGGAAGGAGCACAGATACGCAGTATTTT
TRBD1,TRBJ2-5,NA,TRBV20-1,CSARRTGEETQYF,TGCAGTGCTAGGAGGACAGGGGAAGAGACCCAGTACTTC
NA,TRBJ1-2,few,TRBV7-8,CASSETGPVSYGYTF,TGTGCCAGCAGTGAAACAGGGCCAGTTTCTTATGGCTACACCTTC
TRBD2,TRBJ2-1,NA,TRBV20-1,CSPGTSGNNEQFF,TGCAGTCCCGGGACTAGCGGGAACAATGAGCAGTTCTTC
TRBD1,TRBJ2-4,few,TRBV20-1,CSARLRGFAKNIQYF,TGCAGTGCTCGGCTCAGGGGGTTCGCCAAAAACATTCAGTACTTC
TRBD1,TRBJ2-2,NA,TRBV12-5,CASGPQTKGGNTGELFF,TGTGCTAGTGGTCCTCAAACGAAAGGGGGCAACACCGGGGAGCTGTTTTTT
TRBD1,TRBJ2-3,many,TRBV5-1,CASSLTLRTGRTDTQYF,TGCGCCAGCAGCTTGACACTACGGACAGGCCGCACAGATACGCAGTATTTT
NA,TRBJ2-3,few,TRBV30,CAWRRDSSSADTQYF,TGTGCCTGGAGGAGGGACTCCTCTAGCGCAGATACGCAGTATTTT
NA,TRBJ1-1,NA,TRBV5-5,CASIVSVPNTEAFF,TGTGCCAGCATCGTATCAGTGCCGAACACTGAAGCTTTCTTT
TRBD2,TRBJ2-3,few,TRBV12-3/TRBV12-4,CASSSSGSTQYF,TGTGCCAGCAGTTCTAGCGGGAGTACGCAGTATTTT
NA,TRBJ1-2,NA,TRBV3-1,CASSPQTGYGYTF,TGTGCCAGCAGCCCCCAGACAGGCTATGGCTACACCTTC
TRBD2,TRBJ2-3,few,TRBV11-2,CASRLGTSRYTDTQYF,TGTGCCAGCAGATTGGGGACTAGCAGATACACAGATACGCAGTATTTT